This T cell receptor (beta chain) was observed in a study of human T cells and chemical hapten exposure. Study information: Yields of TCR per sample differed, chiefly owing to small differences in pooled library volume.

The germline V gene encodes CDR1 SGHDN and CDR2 FVKESK. The CDR3 has 18 residues. The V end lost 0 bases, the J end lost 4 bases, and 20 bases lay between the germline ends. The library tagged each cDNA molecule with unique molecular identifiers. As processed by the authors: Individual samples carried between roughly 23,224 and 700,000 TCRs, with 95,638 as the median. MiXCR, run by TCRdb on the RACE reads, gives a single entry per CDR3 protein. TCRdb's processing, not the study's, gives the V and J calls here. Counted here are some 77,000 distinct CDR3 sequences, 8.5% to 9.5% occurring once; the ten biggest clones make up approximately 1.5%. Time point indicated: healthy volunteer bleed at 6 weeks. The study extracted total RNA from unfractionated whole blood. This clonotype has only a few counts. Its cognate antigen is unknown. Study-level results: Following DPC sensitization, TCRs present above 1 in 1000 frequency showed no change.

Sequenced input: whole blood. This rearrangement joins TRBV14 to TRBJ2-3; D remains ambiguous. The sequence was collected from a female donor in good health. Some clones in this sample may be carry-over from other donors' samples. The CDR3: CASSQDLAPPLGADTQYF. The CDR3 region has the DNA TGTGCCAGCAGCCAAGATCTCGCCCCCCCCCTAGGCGCAGATACGCAGTATTTT. Together with reference TRBV14 and TRBJ2-3, the CDR3 gives the full variable domain: EAGVTQFPSHSVIEKGQTVTLRCDPISGHDNLYWYRRVMGKEIKFLLHFVKESKQDESGMPNNRFLAERTGGTYSTLKVQPAELEDSGVYFCASSQDLAPPLGADTQYFGPGTRLTVL.